This is a list of T cell receptor beta chains from one sample in a study of blood T cells in healthy people across ages. TCRdb redid the calling of the 5' RACE reads with MiXCR, one entry per CDR3 protein. Of 900,000 to 950,000 distinct CDR3 sequences listed, around 29% are singletons. These data also featured in a second study, about T cells of mothers and their children.

The source material was blood. All receptors come from a woman between 35 and 50 years old in good health. Each CDR3 is given with its conserved first and last residue. Each record gives: clone size, V gene, D gene, J gene, CDR3 protein, CDR3 DNA. A D gene is named only where the DNA matches it firmly. Rows may omit the clone size; those that give it use once, few, many or a size class.

size: once; V: TRBV7-2; D: NA; J: TRBJ2-7; CDR3: CASSLAGFNEQYF; DNA: TGTGCCAGCAGCTTAGCGGGGTTCAACGAGCAGTACTTC
size: many; V: TRBV7-6; D: TRBD1; J: TRBJ2-7; CDR3: CASTAGPGGYEQYF; DNA: TGTGCCAGCACTGCGGGTCCAGGGGGCTACGAGCAGTACTTC
size: few; V: TRBV9; D: NA; J: TRBJ1-2; CDR3: CASSVGLTTNYGYTF; DNA: TGTGCCAGCAGCGTAGGACTAACCACTAACTATGGCTACACCTTC
size: few; V: TRBV5-1; D: NA; J: TRBJ2-3; CDR3: CASSLANDWTDSTDTQYF; DNA: TGCGCCAGCAGCTTGGCCAACGACTGGACGGACTCCACAGATACGCAGTATTTT
size: NA; V: TRBV28; D: TRBD2; J: TRBJ2-1; CDR3: CASSPPGREGPSYNEQFF; DNA: TGTGCCAGCAGTCCACCCGGGAGGGAAGGGCCCTCCTACAATGAGCAGTTCTTC
size: NA; V: TRBV6-6; D: TRBD1; J: TRBJ1-1; CDR3: CASSSRTGPTEAFF; DNA: TGTGCCAGCAGTTCCAGGACAGGTCCCACTGAAGCTTTCTTT
size: many; V: TRBV5-5; D: NA; J: TRBJ2-7; CDR3: CASSSTGTVLYEQYF; DNA: TGTGCCAGCAGCTCCACCGGGACGGTTCTCTACGAGCAGTACTTC
size: NA; V: TRBV7-2; D: TRBD2; J: TRBJ2-1; CDR3: CASSLAPSGGAGYEQFF; DNA: TGTGCCAGCAGCTTAGCGCCTAGCGGGGGGGCCGGTTATGAGCAGTTCTTC
size: few; V: TRBV27; D: NA; J: TRBJ1-5; CDR3: CASSLVGNQPRHF; DNA: TGTGCCAGCAGTTTGGTAGGGAATCAGCCCCGGCATTTT
size: once; V: TRBV30; D: TRBD2; J: TRBJ2-7; CDR3: CSWSVWGRDEQYF; DNA: TGTTCCTGGAGTGTATGGGGGAGGGACGAGCAGTACTTC
size: NA; V: TRBV27; D: TRBD2; J: TRBJ2-1; CDR3: CASSLSGAGWGNEQFF; DNA: TGTGCCAGCAGTTTATCGGGAGCGGGGTGGGGCAATGAGCAGTTCTTC
size: NA; V: TRBV4-1; D: NA; J: TRBJ2-3; CDR3: CASSQEYRAPDTQYF; DNA: TGCGCCAGCAGCCAAGAATACAGGGCTCCCGATACGCAGTATTTT
size: NA; V: TRBV5-1; D: TRBD2; J: TRBJ2-3; CDR3: CASSWRGLAGGPTDTQYF; DNA: TGCGCCAGCAGCTGGAGGGGACTAGCGGGAGGGCCGACAGATACGCAGTATTTT
size: medium-sized; V: TRBV29-1; D: TRBD2; J: TRBJ2-3; CDR3: CSALGRGGTLDTQYF; DNA: TGCAGCGCCCTCGGGCGGGGGGGCACCTTAGATACGCAGTATTTT
size: NA; V: TRBV20-1; D: TRBD2; J: TRBJ2-3; CDR3: CSAEQLAGGPDTQYF; DNA: TGCAGTGCCGAACAACTAGCGGGGGGGCCAGATACGCAGTATTTT
size: few; V: TRBV30; D: NA; J: TRBJ2-3; CDR3: CAWSVKLGTDTQYF; DNA: TGTGCCTGGAGTGTTAAGCTCGGCACAGATACGCAGTATTTT
size: NA; V: TRBV29-1; D: NA; J: TRBJ1-1; CDR3: CSAPEGNTEAFF; DNA: TGCAGCGCACCCGAAGGGAACACTGAAGCTTTCTTT
size: NA; V: TRBV5-1; D: NA; J: TRBJ1-1; CDR3: CASSLQQPAYMNTEAFF; DNA: TGCGCCAGCAGCTTGCAACAGCCCGCTTACATGAACACTGAAGCTTTCTTT
size: few; V: TRBV11-2; D: NA; J: TRBJ2-3; CDR3: CASSLGPISGDTQYF; DNA: TGTGCCAGCAGCTTAGGGCCCATCAGTGGGGATACGCAGTATTTT
size: few; V: TRBV3-1; D: NA; J: TRBJ1-1; CDR3: CASSQDLINKNTEAFF; DNA: TGTGCCAGCAGCCAAGATCTTATAAACAAGAACACTGAAGCTTTCTTT
size: NA; V: TRBV7-2; D: TRBD2; J: TRBJ2-5; CDR3: CASSSVTSGGWDTQYF; DNA: TGTGCCAGCAGCTCGGTGACTAGCGGGGGGTGGGATACCCAGTACTTC
size: few; V: TRBV4-1; D: NA; J: TRBJ2-3; CDR3: CASSQEGTPLTRDTQYF; DNA: TGCGCCAGCAGCCAAGAAGGGACTCCCCTTACAAGGGATACGCAGTATTTT
size: NA; V: TRBV18; D: NA; J: TRBJ2-3; CDR3: CASSTREQGVKDTQYF; DNA: TGTGCCAGCTCAACCCGGGAACAGGGAGTTAAAGATACGCAGTATTTT
size: few; V: TRBV20-1; D: NA; J: TRBJ2-7; CDR3: CSASDLSSYEQYF; DNA: TGCAGTGCTAGTGATCTCAGCTCCTACGAGCAGTACTTC
size: NA; V: TRBV4-1; D: NA; J: TRBJ1-5; CDR3: CASSPMGGGGQPQHF; DNA: TGCGCCAGCAGCCCGATGGGAGGTGGGGGACAGCCCCAGCATTTT
size: NA; V: TRBV28; D: TRBD2; J: TRBJ2-1; CDR3: CASSYQNGGAYNEQFF; DNA: TGTGCCAGCAGCTACCAAAACGGGGGGGCCTACAATGAGCAGTTCTTC
size: few; V: TRBV28; D: NA; J: TRBJ1-2; CDR3: CASSSSGKGYGYTF; DNA: TGTGCCAGCAGTTCTTCAGGGAAGGGCTATGGCTACACCTTC
size: many; V: TRBV6-5; D: NA; J: TRBJ2-7; CDR3: CASSYSRDSSYEQYF; DNA: TGTGCCAGCAGTTACTCGCGGGACAGTTCCTACGAGCAGTACTTC
size: NA; V: TRBV19; D: NA; J: TRBJ1-5; CDR3: CASSIRESNQPQHF; DNA: TGTGCCAGTAGTATCAGGGAGTCCAATCAGCCCCAGCATTTT
size: NA; V: TRBV6-4; D: NA; J: TRBJ2-2; CDR3: CASSDSFFPVGTGELFF; DNA: TGTGCCAGCAGTGACTCGTTTTTTCCGGTCGGCACCGGGGAGCTGTTTTTT
size: many; V: TRBV20-1; D: TRBD1; J: TRBJ1-2; CDR3: CSQGQGADGYTF; DNA: TGCAGCCAGGGACAGGGGGCGGATGGCTACACCTTC
size: NA; V: TRBV6-6; D: NA; J: TRBJ2-2; CDR3: CASCSGGENTGELFF; DNA: TGTGCCAGCTGCAGCGGAGGAGAGAACACCGGGGAGCTGTTTTTT
size: many; V: TRBV20-1; D: NA; J: TRBJ1-1; CDR3: CSASGGGAVNTEAFF; DNA: TGCAGTGCTAGTGGGGGGGGCGCGGTGAACACTGAAGCTTTCTTT
size: few; V: TRBV9; D: NA; J: TRBJ2-3; CDR3: CASSRGNTDTQYF; DNA: TGTGCCAGCTCAAGGGGGAACACAGATACGCAGTATTTT
size: few; V: TRBV29-1; D: TRBD1; J: TRBJ1-2; CDR3: CSVEDGDRSNGGYTF; DNA: TGCAGCGTTGAAGACGGGGACAGGTCTAATGGTGGCTACACCTTC
size: few; V: TRBV7-2; D: NA; J: TRBJ2-3; CDR3: CASSSEGLSTDTQYF; DNA: TGTGCCAGCAGCTCAGAGGGGTTAAGCACAGATACGCAGTATTTT
size: few; V: TRBV7-2; D: TRBD1; J: TRBJ2-7; CDR3: CASSLDRGSHNEQYF; DNA: TGTGCCAGCAGCTTAGACAGGGGCAGTCACAATGAGCAGTACTTC
size: few; V: TRBV20-1; D: NA; J: TRBJ1-5; CDR3: CSASDSRGENQPQHF; DNA: TGCAGTGCTAGTGATTCCAGGGGTGAGAATCAGCCCCAGCATTTT
size: few; V: TRBV7-3; D: NA; J: TRBJ2-2; CDR3: CASSPWTRGTGELFF; DNA: TGTGCCAGCAGCCCTTGGACTAGGGGGACCGGGGAGCTGTTTTTT
size: NA; V: TRBV12-3/TRBV12-4; D: NA; J: TRBJ1-1; CDR3: CASSLKDARGARAFF; DNA: TGTGCCAGCAGTTTAAAGGATGCACGGGGGGCGAGGGCTTTCTTT
size: NA; V: TRBV9; D: NA; J: TRBJ1-1; CDR3: CASSVAPRGEAFF; DNA: TGTGCCAGCAGCGTAGCTCCGCGGGGTGAAGCTTTCTTT
size: few; V: TRBV5-1; D: TRBD1; J: TRBJ1-2; CDR3: CASSPASGGADGYTF; DNA: TGCGCCAGCAGCCCCGCATCAGGGGGCGCGGATGGCTACACCTTC
size: NA; V: TRBV28; D: TRBD1; J: TRBJ1-2; CDR3: CASSPGQVYYGYTF; DNA: TGTGCCAGCAGCCCAGGACAGGTCTACTATGGCTACACCTTC
size: few; V: TRBV5-5; D: TRBD1; J: TRBJ1-1; CDR3: CASSSQGAEAFF; DNA: TGTGCCAGCAGCTCACAGGGGGCTGAAGCTTTCTTT
size: few; V: TRBV7-3; D: TRBD2; J: TRBJ2-5; CDR3: CASSPGLAGRVPQETQYF; DNA: TGTGCCAGCAGCCCCGGACTAGCGGGGAGGGTTCCTCAAGAGACCCAGTACTTC
size: NA; V: TRBV7-6; D: TRBD2; J: TRBJ2-2; CDR3: CASSPAGETGELFF; DNA: TGTGCCAGCAGCCCCGCGGGAGAGACCGGGGAGCTGTTTTTT
size: NA; V: TRBV2; D: TRBD1; J: TRBJ2-3; CDR3: CASSTRTGSTDTQYF; DNA: TGTGCCAGCAGTACACGGACAGGGAGCACAGATACGCAGTATTTT
size: many; V: TRBV7-2; D: NA; J: TRBJ2-1; CDR3: CASSLEEGGINEQFF; DNA: TGTGCCAGCAGCTTAGAAGAGGGGGGGATCAATGAGCAGTTCTTC
size: NA; V: TRBV5-6; D: TRBD1; J: TRBJ1-2; CDR3: CASGFQDRAGYTF; DNA: TGTGCCAGCGGCTTCCAGGACAGGGCTGGCTACACCTTC
size: many; V: TRBV9; D: TRBD1; J: TRBJ2-3; CDR3: CASSQRLRQGEDTQYF; DNA: TGTGCCAGCAGCCAACGTCTTAGACAGGGAGAAGATACGCAGTATTTT
size: few; V: TRBV2; D: TRBD1; J: TRBJ1-2; CDR3: CASSMTGGNGYTF; DNA: TGTGCCAGCAGTATGACAGGGGGAAATGGCTACACCTTC
size: NA; V: TRBV9; D: NA; J: TRBJ2-2; CDR3: CASSVDLGGKLFF; DNA: TGTGCCAGCAGCGTAGATCTAGGCGGGAAGCTGTTTTTT
size: few; V: TRBV20-1; D: TRBD1; J: TRBJ2-7; CDR3: CSARTDRGSYEQYF; DNA: TGCAGTGCTAGAACGGACAGGGGGTCCTACGAGCAGTACTTC
size: NA; V: TRBV7-2; D: NA; J: TRBJ2-1; CDR3: CASSLSHERLKSSYNEQFF; DNA: TGTGCCAGCAGCTTATCCCATGAAAGGCTCAAAAGCTCCTACAATGAGCAGTTCTTC
size: many; V: TRBV15; D: TRBD1; J: TRBJ2-3; CDR3: CATSRDATGVEDTQYF; DNA: TGTGCCACCAGCAGAGATGCGACAGGGGTTGAAGATACGCAGTATTTT
size: NA; V: TRBV6-2/TRBV6-3; D: NA; J: TRBJ2-2; CDR3: CASSHAGAGTGELFF; DNA: TGTGCCAGCAGTCACGCCGGGGCAGGGACCGGGGAGCTGTTTTTT
size: NA; V: TRBV4-3; D: TRBD1; J: TRBJ1-2; CDR3: CASRAGTGGWSGGYTF; DNA: TGCGCCAGCAGAGCCGGGACAGGGGGCTGGTCGGGAGGCTACACCTTC
size: NA; V: TRBV28; D: NA; J: TRBJ2-7; CDR3: CASSPLDRYEQYF; DNA: TGTGCCAGCAGTCCCCTGGACAGATACGAGCAGTACTTC
size: NA; V: TRBV7-9; D: TRBD1; J: TRBJ2-7; CDR3: CASSVSTGGYEQYF; DNA: TGTGCCAGCAGCGTTTCGACAGGGGGCTACGAGCAGTACTTC